The 26 T cell receptor beta chains presented below share a single source sample, sequenced in a study of T cell responses to AZD1222 COVID-19 vaccine. Here immunoSEQ multiplex PCR was the method, and the copy in TCRdb shows in-frame clones only, minus some. The table includes 30,000 to 50,000 clones, just over 85% detected once. The sample was peripheral blood, taken 28 days after the second dose of the MenACWY control vaccine. These receptors came from an adult who received the MenACWY meningococcal vaccine as a control.

This clone was seen more than once but under ten times. CDR3 DNA: TGTGCCAGTCGTTTCGTTACCGGGGAGCTGTTTTTT. It encodes CASRFVTGELFF. V usage is TRBV19 and J usage is TRBJ2-2, with unresolved D. The CDR3 consists of 12 residues. CDR1 LNHDA and CDR2 SQIVND come from the germline V gene (reference sequence). V was cut by 8 bases and J by 5 bases, with 9 bases left in between.

The chain has TRBV28 and TRBJ1-1; D is unclear. V was pared by 5 bases and J by 3 bases, with 13 bases between. CDR1 MDHEN and CDR2 SYDVKM come from the germline V gene. The length of the CDR3 is 14 residues. The CDR3 reads CASSPRTGDTEAFF. DNA of the CDR3: TGTGCCAGCAGTCCCCGGACGGGCGACACTGAAGCTTTCTTT.

V and J are TRBV2 and TRBJ1-5; 7 bases map to TRBD1. J was trimmed by 3 bases and V by 7 bases; bases with no gene match: 6. The CDR3 is made up of 14 amino acids. CDR1 is SNHLY and CDR2 is FYNNEI in the germline V gene. CDR3 loop: CASKTQGVNQPQHF. The CDR3 region has the DNA TGTGCCAGCAAAACCCAGGGGGTCAATCAGCCCCAGCATTTT.

The chain couples TRBV16 to TRBJ2-2; D is undetermined. Germline V gives CDR1 KGHSY, CDR2 FQNENV. V was clipped by 0 bases and J by 3 bases, with 2 bases between them. This CDR3 spans 13 amino acids. In nucleotides, the CDR3 is TGTGCCAGCAGCCAATCATACACCGGGGAGCTGTTTTTT. Translation: CASSQSYTGELFF.

The rearrangement links TRBV19 to TRBJ2-5; the match to TRBD1 covers 7 bases. The CDR3 covers 13 residues. V shed 7 bases and J 5 bases; nucleotides not matched to a gene: 7. The germline V gene has CDR1 LNHDA and CDR2 SQIVND (reference sequence). As DNA, the CDR3 is TGTGCCAGTACCATACAGGGGTCGGAGACCCAGTACTTC. Translation gives CASTIQGSETQYF.

This chain connects TRBV7-9 to TRBJ1-3; 8 bases line up with TRBD1. The germline gives CDR1 SEHNR, CDR2 FQNEAQ (reference sequence). The CDR3 loop spans 15 amino acids. Trimming at V came to 9 bases and at J to 2 bases, leaving 9 bases not matched to a gene. The CDR3 sequence: CASSQGARPGNTIYF. CDR3 in DNA: TGTGCCAGTTCCCAGGGGGCGCGCCCTGGAAACACCATATATTTT.

The CDR3 region is CSASGGVRTEAFF. The CDR3 DNA reads as TGCAGTGCTAGTGGAGGGGTGAGAACTGAAGCTTTCTTT. The chain recombines TRBV20-1 with TRBJ1-1; tentative D call: TRBD1 (5 bases). Germline assignment: CDR1 DFQATT and CDR2 SNEGSKA (reference sequence). CDR3 length: 13 amino acids. V shed 3 bases and J shed 5 bases, with 13 bases lying between them.

V usage is TRBV12-3 or TRBV12-4 and J usage is TRBJ2-7, with D hard to call. This CDR3 is 13 amino acids long. V was shortened by 3 bases and J by 0 bases, with 6 bases between the two germline ends. The CDR3 region is CASSFTVSYEQYF. DNA for the CDR3: TGTGCCAGCAGTTTCACCGTCTCCTACGAGCAGTACTTC.

CDR3 sequence: CASSSGTGPNGYTF. The CDR3 DNA is TGTGCCAGCAGCTCAGGGACAGGGCCTAACGGCTACACCTTC. The chain combines TRBV5-6 with TRBJ1-2, with TRBD1 identical over 9 bases. The CDR3 runs 14 residues. The J segment lost 8 bases and the V segment lost 3 bases, leaving 8 bases of the junction unmatched. Germline CDR1 SGHDT, CDR2 YYEEEE. Using reference TRBV5-6 and TRBJ1-2 for the parts outside the CDR3, the full variable domain is DAGVTQSPTHLIKTRGQQVTLRCSPKSGHDTVSWYQQALGQGPQFIFQYYEEEERQRGNFPDRFSGHQFPNYSSELNVNALLLGDSALYLCASSSGTGPNGYTFGSGTRLTVV.

This sequence joins TRBV6-5 and TRBJ1-5; D unclear. Trimming took off 5 bases at V and 9 bases at J, with 17 bases between the two ends. The germline CDR1 and CDR2 sequences are MNHEY and SVGAGI. This CDR3 is 14 amino acids long. DNA for the CDR3: TGTGCCAGCAGTAATCCCTCCGACCTCTGGCCCCAGCATTTT. It encodes CASSNPSDLWPQHF.

The chain carries TRBV5-1 and TRBJ2-7; D might be TRBD2 (5 bases). Germline values: CDR1 SGHRS, CDR2 YFSETQ. The V gene lost 4 bases and the J gene lost 5 bases, with 19 bases spanning the gap. This CDR3 comprises 15 residues. The CDR3 region has the DNA TGCGCCAGCAGCCCCGTTACTAGTGAATGGGACGAGCAGTACTTC. Translating gives CASSPVTSEWDEQYF.

In its sample, this clone was seen a few times. CDR3 sequence reads: CASSNHLFPREVDTQYF. CDR3 nucleotides: TGTGCCAGCAGCAATCACCTCTTTCCGCGGGAGGTTGATACGCAGTATTTT. The V call is TRBV28, the J call TRBJ2-3; 8 bases agree with TRBD2. CDR1 is MDHEN and CDR2 is SYDVKM in the germline V gene. This CDR3 contains 17 residues. Losses at the gene ends were 6 bases for V and 6 bases for J; bases not matched to a gene: 17. The entire variable domain, with the rest obtained from reference TRBV28 and TRBJ2-3, is as follows: DVKVTQSSRYLVKRTGEKVFLECVQDMDHENMFWYRQDPGLGLRLIYFSYDVKMKEKGDIPEGYSVSREKKERFSLILESASTNQTSMYLCASSNHLFPREVDTQYFGPGTRLTVL.

The table lists this clone with a count of one. The chain links TRBV5-1 to TRBJ2-2; D may be TRBD1 (5 bases). The CDR3 spans 15 residues. CDR1 and CDR2 from the germline V gene are SGHRS and YFSETQ. Trimming cost V 2 bases and J 5 bases, with 13 bases left between them. The CDR3 region is CASSLAHSGTGELFF. The CDR3 DNA is TGCGCCAGCAGCTTAGCTCACTCAGGGACCGGGGAGCTGTTTTTT.

Concerning this clone: Sequence at one end of the junction differs from germline and may be a read error. The chain links TRBV18 to TRBJ2-5; D is unclear. This CDR3 region has 12 residues. Germline CDR1 is KGHSH and CDR2 is LQKENI. CDR3: CASSKNQDTQYF. In DNA, the CDR3 is TGTGCCAGCTCGAAGAACCAAGACACCCAGTACTTC. Filled out from reference TRBV18 and TRBJ2-5, the complete variable domain reads NAGVMQNPRHLVRRRGQEARLRCSPMKGHSHVYWYRQLPEEGLKFMVYLQKENIIDESGMPKERFSAEFPKEGPSILRIQQVVRGDSAAYFCASSKNQDTQYFGPGTRLLVL.

This clone has a handful of counts. The rearrangement uses TRBV28 and TRBJ1-2; no clear D gene. Germline CDR1 and CDR2: MDHEN and SYDVKM. V lost 6 bases and J 12 bases, leaving 17 bases between the germline ends. There are 12 residues in the CDR3. CDR3: CASRLSVGVHTF. The CDR3 DNA follows: TGTGCCAGCAGGCTATCAGTCGGGGTGCACACCTTC.

The chain couples TRBV5-4 to TRBJ2-2; possibly TRBD1 for D (5 bases). CDR1 SGHNT and CDR2 YYREEE come from the germline V gene (reference sequence). This CDR3 has 16 amino acids. V was clipped by 1 base and J by 0 bases, with 10 bases between them. DNA for the CDR3: TGTGCCAGCAGCTTGCGCGGACAAACGAACACCGGGGAGCTGTTTTTT. This sequence encodes CASSLRGQTNTGELFF.

V usage is TRBV5-1 and J usage is TRBJ2-1, with D uncertain. CDR1 and CDR2 (germline): SGHRS, YFSETQ. Trimming cost V 1 base and J 5 bases, with 13 bases left between them. The CDR3 runs to 15 residues. CDR3 region: CASSLYSNVDNEQFF. CDR3 bases: TGCGCCAGCAGCTTGTATTCTAACGTAGACAATGAGCAGTTCTTC.

The chain recombines TRBV5-1 with TRBJ2-7, with 7 bases fitting TRBD2. V lost 4 bases, J lost 2 bases, and 6 bases stayed unmatched. The CDR3 sequence is 14 residues long. Germline CDR1 SGHRS, CDR2 YFSETQ. The CDR3 DNA sequence: TGCGCCAGCAGCGGTTGGGGGAGGGCCTACGAGCAGTACTTC. It is translated as CASSGWGRAYEQYF.

The chain combines TRBV11-3 with TRBJ2-1, with D tentatively TRBD1 or TRBD2 (5 bases each). The V and J ends lost 2 bases and 3 bases respectively, with 14 bases between them. CDR3 length equals 16 residues. In germline, CDR1 is SGHNT, CDR2 YENEEA. This CDR3 reads CASSLLPGRSYNEQFF. In nucleotides, the CDR3 is TGTGCCAGCAGCTTACTACCGGGACGGAGCTACAATGAGCAGTTCTTC.

The CDR3 DNA is TGTGCCAGCAGCGTAGCTTCCGGACAGGGAACCTACGAGCAGTACTTC. It encodes CASSVASGQGTYEQYF. The J gene is TRBJ2-7, the V gene TRBV9, with 8 bases identical to TRBD1. The CDR3 runs 16 residues. CDR1 SGDLS and CDR2 YYNGEE come from the germline V gene. V dropped 0 bases and J dropped 2; count of bases not matched to a gene: 7.

The V gene is TRBV5-1, the J gene TRBJ2-7; the D is unclear. This CDR3 has 18 amino acids. Looked up from germline, CDR1 is SGHRS and CDR2 is YFSETQ. V lost 0 bases and J 1 base, leaving 20 bases between the germline ends. The CDR3 reads CASSLVHTSPFQSYEQYF. CDR3 in DNA: TGCGCCAGCAGCTTGGTTCACACAAGTCCCTTTCAATCCTACGAGCAGTACTTC.

V gene TRBV7-8 combines with J gene TRBJ1-4; 7 bases fit TRBD1. V lost 5 bases and J lost 5; bases outside the gene matches: 8. The germline gives CDR1 SGHVS, CDR2 FQNEAQ. The CDR3 runs to 15 residues. The CDR3 protein is CASSIRPGQNEKLFF. The CDR3 DNA is TGTGCCAGCAGCATACGGCCGGGACAGAATGAAAAACTGTTTTTT.

V is TRBV7-2 and J is TRBJ2-1, with 7 bases identical to TRBD2. CDR1 SGHTA and CDR2 FQGNSA come from the germline V gene. Germline trimming cut 4 bases from V and 6 bases from J; bases unmatched to any gene: 3. This CDR3 comprises 13 residues. In DNA, the CDR3 is TGTGCCAGCAGCTCCCGACTAGCCAATGAGCAGTTCTTC. Protein product: CASSSRLANEQFF.

The gene calls are TRBV28 and TRBJ2-2; 8 bases align to TRBD1. This CDR3 has 16 amino acids. Per the germline V gene, CDR1 is MDHEN and CDR2 is SYDVKM. The V gene end was trimmed by 6 bases and the J gene end by 5 bases; junction bases not matched to a gene: 11. The CDR3 protein is CASRRPTGARTGELFF. The DNA for the CDR3 is TGTGCCAGCAGAAGGCCGACAGGGGCAAGGACCGGGGAGCTGTTTTTT.

This clone was recorded once. The chain couples TRBV9 to TRBJ2-7; a weak D match, TRBD2 (5 bases). CDR1 SGDLS and CDR2 YYNGEE come from the germline V gene. CDR3 length equals 14 residues. Trimming took 3 bases from V and 3 from J, leaving 13 bases between them. The CDR3 nucleotides read TGTGCCAGCAGCGGCGGGCCGAATGGCTACGAGCAGTACTTC. The encoded protein is CASSGGPNGYEQYF.

The chain carries TRBV7-3 and TRBJ2-7, with 8 positions matching TRBD2. Germline V gene sequence: CDR1 SGHTA, CDR2 FQGTGA. J was trimmed by 3 bases and V by 5 bases; bases with no gene match: 9. The CDR3 loop spans 15 amino acids. The CDR3 sequence: CASSPLPGGGYEQYF. The DNA of the CDR3 is TGTGCCAGCAGCCCATTACCGGGAGGGGGCTACGAGCAGTACTTC. Based on the CDR3 plus reference TRBV7-3 and TRBJ2-7, the full variable domain is GAGVSQTPSNKVTEKGKYVELRCDPISGHTALYWYRQSLGQGPEFLIYFQGTGAADDSGLPNDRFFAVRPEGSVSTLKIQRTERGDSAVYLCASSPLPGGGYEQYFGPGTRLTVT.